This T cell receptor (beta chain) derives from a study of human T cells and chemical hapten exposure. Across the whole study: It was small differences in pooled library volume that mainly caused per-sample TCR yields to vary. Findings of the study overall: High-frequency TCRs, those above 1 in 1000, stayed the same after DPC sensitization.

To note about this clonotype: The antigen remains unidentified.

In the authors' workflow: Samples ranged from 23,224 to 690,600 TCRs, with a median of roughly 96,000. TCRdb reprocessed the 5' RACE reads via MiXCR and lists one record per CDR3 protein. TCRdb, rather than the study authors, made the V and J calls. The sample holds 150,000 or so distinct CDR3 sequences, 4.1% seen once. V shed 1 base and J shed 8 bases, with 9 bases lying between them. The germline V gene encodes CDR1 SGHRS and CDR2 YFSETQ. CDR3 length: 12 residues. RNA extraction used unfractionated whole blood as the source of total RNA. The rearrangement joins TRBV5-1 to TRBJ1-1; unclear D gene. This receptor was obtained from a female donor in good health. The CDR3 loop reads CASSLFTGEAFF. The CDR3 region has the DNA TGCGCCAGCAGCTTGTTTACCGGGGAAGCTTTCTTT. The full variable domain, its missing parts supplied by reference TRBV5-1 and TRBJ1-1, is KAGVTQTPRYLIKTRGQQVTLSCSPISGHRSVSWYQQTPGQGLQFLFEYFSETQRNKGNFPGRFSGRQFSNSRSEMNVSTLELGDSALYLCASSLFTGEAFFGQGTRLTVV.